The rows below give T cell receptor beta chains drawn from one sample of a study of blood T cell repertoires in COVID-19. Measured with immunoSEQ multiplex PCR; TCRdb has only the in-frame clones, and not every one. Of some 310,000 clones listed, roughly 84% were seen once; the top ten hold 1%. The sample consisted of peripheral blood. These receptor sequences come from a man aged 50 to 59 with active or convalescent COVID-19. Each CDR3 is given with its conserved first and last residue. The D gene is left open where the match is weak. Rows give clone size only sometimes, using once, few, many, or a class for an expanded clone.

TGCGCCAGCAAAGTCGGGGCGGGAGGAAACACCATATATTTT CASKVGAGGNTIYF . 14 TRBJ1-3 . TRBV5-1
TGTGCCAGCAGCTCTAGAGTTTCAGGGGCAACTGAAGCTTTCTTT CASSSRVSGATEAFF . 15 TRBJ1-1 . TRBV5-4
TGTGCCAGCTCACCAGGACTTACAGGGGACTATGGCTACACCTTC CASSPGLTGDYGYTF TRBD1 15 TRBJ1-2 . TRBV18
TGTGCCAGCAGTGAAGGGCCAGGGGGCGACTATGGCTACACCTTC CASSEGPGGDYGYTF TRBD1 15 TRBJ1-2 once TRBV2
TGTGCCAGCACCCAAACGGGACTAGTCGCCCACGAGCAGTACTTC CASTQTGLVAHEQYF TRBD2 15 TRBJ2-7 . TRBV28
TGTGCCACCACGAGACGGGGAGATGAAGCTTTCTTT CATTRRGDEAFF . 12 TRBJ1-1 . TRBV6-5
TGCGCCAGCAGCTTGGCCCTAGCGGTGAGCACAGATACGCAGTATTTT CASSLALAVSTDTQYF TRBD2 16 TRBJ2-3 . TRBV5-1
TGTGCCAGCAGCTTGGCCGGGGTTTCCCATGGCTACACCTTC CASSLAGVSHGYTF . 14 TRBJ1-2 few TRBV5-4
TGTGCCAGCAGTGAATATACCGGGAACGAAAAACTGTTTTTT CASSEYTGNEKLFF . 14 TRBJ1-4 . TRBV25-1
TGTGCCAGCTCACCGAAGGGGGCGTCCGGCAATCAGCCCCAGCATTTT CASSPKGASGNQPQHF TRBD1 16 TRBJ1-5 . TRBV18
TGTGCCAGCAGTGAGTTGGACAGGGAGAACACTGAAGCTTTCTTT CASSELDRENTEAFF TRBD1 15 TRBJ1-1 . TRBV2
TGTGCCAGCAGTGACCGCAGGGACAGGGGATCGGATACGCAGTATTTT CASSDRRDRGSDTQYF TRBD1 16 TRBJ2-3 . TRBV25-1
TGTGCCAGCAGCTTGGCAGGGGGGAACACTGAAGCTTTCTTT CASSLAGGNTEAFF TRBD1 14 TRBJ1-1 once TRBV7-3
TGCGCCAGCAGCTTGGGGTCAGCGGGATCAACCTACGAGCAGTACTTC CASSLGSAGSTYEQYF TRBD2 16 TRBJ2-7 . TRBV5-1
TGTGCCAGCAGTTTTCAGGACAAGAACATTCAGTACTTC CASSFQDKNIQYF . 13 TRBJ2-4 . TRBV12-3/TRBV12-4
TGCAGCGGACTTGCCGTGGGGGGTGACTATGAAAAACTGTTTTTT CSGLAVGGDYEKLFF . 15 TRBJ1-4 . TRBV29-1
. CASSSSGTEKGRYEQYF . 17 TRBJ2-7 few TRBV28
TGTGCCAGCTCTTCTCGACAGGGGTCAGCAAGCACTGGAAACACCATATATTTT CASSSRQGSASTGNTIYF TRBD1 18 TRBJ1-3 . TRBV18
TGTGCCAGTTCGGGACACCTGATTTCACCCCTCCACTTT CASSGHLISPLHF . 13 TRBJ1-6 once TRBV19
TGCAGCGTTGAAGGACAGCTCTATGGCTACACCTTC CSVEGQLYGYTF . 12 TRBJ1-2 . TRBV29-1
TGTGCCAGCAGAGGTGGCGGGAATAATTCACCCCTCCACTTT CASRGGGNNSPLHF . 14 TRBJ1-6 . TRBV6-5
TGTGCAAGTCGCCACCCTAAGGGGGGGCACGCAGATACGCAGTATTTT CASRHPKGGHADTQYF . 16 TRBJ2-3 . TRBV12-2
TGTGCCAGCAGCCGCCCCGGGACAGGGGGCGCAAATGAGCAGTTCTTC CASSRPGTGGANEQFF TRBD1 16 TRBJ2-1 . TRBV7-2
TGTGCCAGCATTCGGACACCCCGTTCACCCCTCCACTTT CASIRTPRSPLHF . 13 TRBJ1-6 . TRBV2
TGTGCCAGCAGTGAAACCGGGACAAGCACAGATACGCAGTATTTT CASSETGTSTDTQYF . 15 TRBJ2-3 . TRBV2
TGTGCCAGCAGCCTCGAGGGCACCAGCTATAATTCACCCCTCCACTTT CASSLEGTSYNSPLHF . 16 TRBJ1-6 . TRBV4-2
TGTGCCTGGAGTGTACTGTTAGCGGGAGCCGGGGAGCTGTTTTTT CAWSVLLAGAGELFF TRBD2 15 TRBJ2-2 . TRBV30
TGTGCCAGCAGTGAAGAAGGACAATCGGAGAACACTGAAGCTTTCTTT CASSEEGQSENTEAFF . 16 TRBJ1-1 . TRBV6-1
TGTGCCAGCAGCTCCCCGACAGGGATCACCGGGGAGCTGTTTTTT CASSSPTGITGELFF TRBD1 15 TRBJ2-2 . TRBV7-9
TGTGCCAGCTCACCTACCGACAGGAACTTAAACACTGAAGCTTTCTTT CASSPTDRNLNTEAFF . 16 TRBJ1-1 . TRBV18
TGCGCCAGCAGCCAAGATTACAGGGGGGGACGCAATCAGCCCCAGCATTTT CASSQDYRGGRNQPQHF TRBD1 17 TRBJ1-5 few TRBV4-3
TGCAGCGTGATCAGACTAGCGGGAGTTCTAAATGAGCAGTTCTTC CSVIRLAGVLNEQFF TRBD2 15 TRBJ2-1 . TRBV29-1
TGTGCCAGCAGCCTAATGGGGAGGGACACTGAAGCTTTCTTT CASSLMGRDTEAFF . 14 TRBJ1-1 once TRBV16
TGTGCCAGCAGCCCCGGGAGGGTGAACACCATATATTTT CASSPGRVNTIYF . 13 TRBJ1-3 . TRBV7-2